One sample yielded the 3 T cell receptor beta chains listed below, sequenced in a study of T cells in Graves' hyperthyroidism and ophthalmopathy. TCR beta CDR3 regions were amplified from RNA transcripts. The HTBI primer set was used in a first-round RT-PCR of the TCR CDR3. One entry per CDR3 protein results from TCRdb running MiXCR on the multiplex PCR reads. The data contain fewer than 500,000 distinct CDR3 sequences, about 15% of them singletons. Specimen: blood. The receptors here all came from a man younger than 30 with Graves' ophthalmopathy.

For this clonotype: The CDR3 does not end in the conserved phenylalanine or tryptophan, so this is likely a read error. The J gene is TRBJ1-1, the V gene TRBV2, with TRBD1 as a possible D gene (6 bases). The CDR3 length is 18 residues. V was cut by 0 bases and J by 3 bases, with 20 bases left in between. Germline values: CDR1 SNHLY, CDR2 FYNNEI. The CDR3 DNA reads TGTGCCAGCAGTGAAGCGGTCAGTGGGGGGCGCTGGGACACTGAAGCTTTCCTT. It translates to CASSEAVSGGRWDTEAFL.

Turning to this clonotype: At one end the junction does not follow the germline gene, possibly because of a read error. The chain has TRBV3-1 and TRBJ2-7; D is unresolved. The CDR3 contains 15 residues. The germline CDR1 and CDR2 sequences are LGHDT and YNNKEL (reference sequence). Written as DNA, the CDR3 is TGCGCCAGCAGCCAACCCCTAAAGGGTTCCTACGAGCAGTACTTC. Protein sequence: CASSQPLKGSYEQYF.

This clonotype has just a few counts. This sequence joins TRBV6-5 and TRBJ1-3; perhaps TRBD1 as D (5 bases). The CDR3 is 15 residues long. The V gene lost 2 bases and the J gene lost 0 bases, with 8 bases spanning the gap. Germline CDR1 reads MNHEY; CDR2 reads SVGAGI. Here the CDR3 reads CASSYTGLSGNTIYF. The CDR3 coding sequence is TGTGCCAGCAGTTACACGGGACTCTCTGGAAACACCATATATTTT.